The 17 T cell receptor beta chains in this list originate from one sample, sequenced in a study of cytomegalovirus exposure and HLA in healthy donors. The PCR was carried out with 60 Vbeta primers and 13 Jbeta primers. Clones were read by immunoSEQ multiplex PCR, and TCRdb kept only the in-frame ones, dropping some. This sample's table reports about 150,000 clones. Sequencing used PBMCs. Receptors were obtained from a woman aged 45-65 years in good health and CMV-seronegative.

CDR3 loop: CASSVDSLNTEAFF. As DNA, the CDR3 is TGTGCCAGCAGCGTTGACAGTTTGAACACTGAAGCTTTCTTT. The chain links TRBV9 to TRBJ1-1; a possible D gene is TRBD1 (5 bases). Germline V gene data show CDR1 as SGDLS and CDR2 as YYNGEE. Trimming pared 2 bases from V and 0 bases from J, leaving 8 bases between. The CDR3 length is 14 residues.

The rearrangement links TRBV5-4 to TRBJ2-5; perhaps TRBD1 as D (6 bases). The ends were cut back, 6 bases at V and 5 bases at J, with 17 bases in the middle. Germline loops: CDR1 SGHNT, CDR2 YYREEE (reference sequence). CDR3 length: 14 amino acids. The CDR3 protein is CASNNRDGVETQYF. The CDR3 nucleotides read TGTGCCAGCAACAACAGGGACGGGGTGGAGACCCAGTACTTC.

V and J are TRBV4-1 and TRBJ2-2, with TRBD2 as a possible D gene (6 bases). Between the trimmed V and J ends, which lost 1 base and 7 bases, there was a span of 10 bases. CDR1 and CDR2 (germline): MGHRA, YSYEKL. CDR3 size: 14 residues. The CDR3 DNA is TGCGCCAGCAGCCAAGGGGACTGGGGCGGGGAGCTGTTTTTT. This encodes CASSQGDWGGELFF.

The chain is built from TRBV4-1 and TRBJ1-2; D unclear. CDR1 is MGHRA, CDR2 YSYEKL, per germline. The CDR3 consists of 14 residues. With 1 base removed from V and 6 bases from J, the gap between germline ends came to 12 bases. CDR3 DNA sequence: TGCGCCAGCAGCCAAGTCAGGAGAGGGAATGGCTACACCTTC. It is translated as CASSQVRRGNGYTF.

The V and J genes are TRBV6-1 and TRBJ1-3, with TRBD1 as a possible D gene (6 bases). This CDR3 is built from 12 residues. Trimming removed 11 bases from V and 8 bases from J, with 16 bases in between. Germline CDR1 reads MNHNS; CDR2 reads SASEGT. The DNA of the CDR3 is TGTGCCTTAAGGACAGCTTCGGACACCATATATTTT. Protein sequence: CALRTASDTIYF.

The V call is TRBV5-4, the J call TRBJ2-2, with D uncertain. V was trimmed by 4 bases and J by 4 bases, leaving 17 bases between them. CDR3 length equals 16 residues. Germline values: CDR1 SGHNT, CDR2 YYREEE (reference sequence). The CDR3 loop is CASSPRQDYGTGELFF. The CDR3 nucleotides read TGTGCCAGCAGCCCACGTCAGGATTACGGCACCGGGGAGCTGTTTTTT.

This rearrangement joins TRBV6-1 to TRBJ1-5, with D perhaps TRBD1 (5 bases). CDR1 and CDR2 (germline): MNHNS, SASEGT. The V end lost 4 bases, the J end lost 5 bases, and 15 bases lay between the germline ends. The CDR3 has 15 residues. CDR3 in amino acids: CASSVIDSEDQPQHF. The CDR3 DNA follows: TGTGCCAGCAGTGTCATTGACAGCGAGGATCAGCCCCAGCATTTT.

J is TRBJ2-5 and V is TRBV5-1, with TRBD1 identical over 7 bases. This CDR3 comprises 15 residues. V was clipped by 3 bases and J by 1 base; unmatched bases: 6. The V gene's germline CDR1 is SGHRS and CDR2 YFSETQ. The CDR3 protein is CASSSRGNLQETQYF. Here the CDR3 DNA reads TGCGCCAGCAGCTCCAGGGGGAACCTCCAAGAGACCCAGTACTTC.

The chain combines TRBV19 with TRBJ1-5; 8 bases line up with TRBD1. V lost 8 bases and J lost 3; bases outside the gene matches: 3. From germline, CDR1 is LNHDA and CDR2 SQIVND (reference sequence). CDR3 length: 13 amino acids. This chain's CDR3 is CASGQGPNQPQHF. As DNA, the CDR3 is TGTGCCAGTGGACAGGGTCCCAATCAGCCCCAGCATTTT.

This chain links TRBV5-1 with TRBJ1-1; TRBD1 aligns across 9 bases. Germline V gives CDR1 SGHRS, CDR2 YFSETQ. This CDR3 comprises 14 residues. Trimming took 4 bases from V and 5 from J; bases not matched to a gene: 6. The CDR3 region is CASSGGQGETEAFF. The CDR3 DNA follows: TGCGCCAGCAGCGGGGGACAGGGTGAGACTGAAGCTTTCTTT.

The chain carries TRBV6-5 and TRBJ2-7; 9 nucleotides agree with TRBD1. The CDR3 length is 14 residues. Germline-derived CDR1 and CDR2 are MNHEY and SVGAGI. The J segment lost 7 bases and the V segment lost 4 bases, leaving 8 bases of the junction unmatched. This chain's CDR3 is CASSSTGGLGEQYF. The DNA for the CDR3 is TGTGCCAGCAGTTCGACAGGGGGGTTGGGGGAGCAGTACTTC.

The chain is built from TRBV7-3 and TRBJ2-7; possibly TRBD1 for D (6 bases). Germline CDR1 is SGHTA and CDR2 is FQGTGA. The length of the CDR3 is 13 residues. V lost 5 bases to trimming and J lost 5 bases, with 13 bases between them. The CDR3 bases are TGTGCCAGCAGCCCCCAACACAGGGACGAGCAGTACTTC. It codes for CASSPQHRDEQYF. The variable domain in full, completed from reference TRBV7-3 and TRBJ2-7, reads GAGVSQTPSNKVTEKGKYVELRCDPISGHTALYWYRQSLGQGPEFLIYFQGTGAADDSGLPNDRFFAVRPEGSVSTLKIQRTERGDSAVYLCASSPQHRDEQYFGPGTRLTVT.

The V and J genes are TRBV19 and TRBJ1-5; D gene ambiguous. V lost 5 bases and J lost 3, with 8 bases in between. The CDR3 covers 13 residues. Germline assignment: CDR1 LNHDA and CDR2 SQIVND (reference sequence). As DNA, the CDR3 is TGTGCCAGTAGTCCTAGCCCCAATCAGCCCCAGCATTTT. It specifies CASSPSPNQPQHF.

V is TRBV18 and J is TRBJ1-1; TRBD1 might be the D (5 bases). The CDR3 consists of 12 residues. Germline V lookup: CDR1 KGHSH, CDR2 LQKENI. Trimming took off 6 bases at V and 7 bases at J, with 12 bases between the two ends. The chain's CDR3 is CASSRGEGEAFF. DNA for the CDR3: TGTGCCAGCTCCCGAGGGGAGGGTGAAGCTTTCTTT.

The chain is built from TRBV2 and TRBJ1-1; a weak D match, TRBD1 (6 bases). The CDR3 is 15 residues long. Trimming stripped 3 bases from V and 1 base from J, with 12 bases between. The V gene's germline CDR1 is SNHLY and CDR2 FYNNEI. The CDR3 here is CASSDIETGNTEAFF. As DNA, the CDR3 is TGTGCCAGCAGTGATATAGAGACAGGGAACACTGAAGCTTTCTTT.

The genes are TRBV7-9 and TRBJ2-2; TRBD2 agrees at 13 bases. With V trimmed by 4 bases and J by 5 bases, 7 bases remained unmatched. This CDR3 region has 17 residues. Germline CDR1 SEHNR, CDR2 FQNEAQ (reference sequence). CDR3 protein: CASSSGLAGVRTGELFF. The DNA for the CDR3 is TGTGCCAGCAGCTCCGGACTAGCGGGAGTGCGGACCGGGGAGCTGTTTTTT.

This sequence joins TRBV4-2 and TRBJ1-5; possible D gene TRBD1, 5 bases. CDR1 LGHNA and CDR2 YNFKEQ come from the germline V gene. The V end lost 0 bases, the J end lost 1 base, and 10 bases lay between the germline ends. This CDR3 has 16 amino acids. The CDR3 sequence is CASSQDPGSSNQPQHF. CDR3 in DNA: TGTGCCAGCAGCCAAGACCCAGGGTCAAGCAATCAGCCCCAGCATTTT.